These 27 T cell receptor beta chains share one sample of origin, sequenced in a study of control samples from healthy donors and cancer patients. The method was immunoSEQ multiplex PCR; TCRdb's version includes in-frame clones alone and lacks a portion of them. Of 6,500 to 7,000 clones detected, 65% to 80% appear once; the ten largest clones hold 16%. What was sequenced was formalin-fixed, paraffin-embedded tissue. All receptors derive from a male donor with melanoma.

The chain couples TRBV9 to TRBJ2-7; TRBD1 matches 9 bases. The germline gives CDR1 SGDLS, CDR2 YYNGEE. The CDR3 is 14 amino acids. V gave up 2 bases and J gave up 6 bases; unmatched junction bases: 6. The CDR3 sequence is CASSVQGQGFEQYF. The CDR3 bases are TGTGCCAGCAGCGTTCAAGGACAGGGGTTCGAGCAGTACTTC.

For the CDR3, the DNA is TGTGCCAGCAGCTCCCTCTCCACAGATACGCAGTATTTT. Translation: CASSSLSTDTQYF. The gene calls are TRBV12-3 or TRBV12-4 and TRBJ2-3; no definite D call. The CDR3 covers 13 residues. Between the trimmed V and J ends, which lost 6 bases and 2 bases, there was a span of 9 bases.

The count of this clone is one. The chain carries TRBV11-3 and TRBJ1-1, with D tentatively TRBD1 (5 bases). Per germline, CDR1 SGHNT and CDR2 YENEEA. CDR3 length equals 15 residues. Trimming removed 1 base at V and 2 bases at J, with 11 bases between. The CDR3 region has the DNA TGTGCCAGCAGCTTAGGTGGGACGAGAAACACTGAAGCTTTCTTT. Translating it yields CASSLGGTRNTEAFF.

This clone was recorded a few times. The DNA for the CDR3 is TGTGCCAGCAGTTACTCGCAAACAGCCCCGCCCCAGCATTTT. This translates into CASSYSQTAPPQHF. The chain recombines TRBV6-2 or TRBV6-3 with TRBJ1-5, with no clear D. Deletions cut 0 bases from V and 9 bases from J, with 12 bases between. The CDR3 sequence is 14 residues long. Germline CDR1 is MNHEY and CDR2 is SVGEGT.

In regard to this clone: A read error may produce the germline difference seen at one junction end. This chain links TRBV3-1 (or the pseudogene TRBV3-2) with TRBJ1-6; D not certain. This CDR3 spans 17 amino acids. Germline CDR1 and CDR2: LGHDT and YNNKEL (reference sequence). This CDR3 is CASSQGHRVWSNSPLHF. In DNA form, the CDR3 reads TGTGCCAGCAGCCAAGGGCACCGGGTATGGAGTAATTCACCCCTTCACTTT.

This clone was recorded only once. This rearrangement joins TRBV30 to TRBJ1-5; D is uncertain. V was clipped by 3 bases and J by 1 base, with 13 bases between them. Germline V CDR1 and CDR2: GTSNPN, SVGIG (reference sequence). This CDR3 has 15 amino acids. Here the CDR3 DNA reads TGTGCCTGGAGCGGAATGGGCGGGAGCAATCAGCCCCAGCATTTT. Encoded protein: CAWSGMGGSNQPQHF. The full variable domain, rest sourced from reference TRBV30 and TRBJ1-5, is SQTIHQWPATLVQPVGSPLSLECTVEGTSNPNLYWYRQAAGRGLQLLFYSVGIGQISSEVPQNLSASRPQDRQFILSSKKLLLSDSGFYLCAWSGMGGSNQPQHFGDGTRLSIL.

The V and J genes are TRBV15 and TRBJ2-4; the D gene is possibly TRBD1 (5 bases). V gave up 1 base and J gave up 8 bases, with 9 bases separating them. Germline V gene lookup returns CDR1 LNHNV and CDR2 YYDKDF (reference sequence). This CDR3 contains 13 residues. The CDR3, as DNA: TGTGCCACCAGCAGAGCCGAAGGGGACATTCAGTACTTC. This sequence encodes CATSRAEGDIQYF.

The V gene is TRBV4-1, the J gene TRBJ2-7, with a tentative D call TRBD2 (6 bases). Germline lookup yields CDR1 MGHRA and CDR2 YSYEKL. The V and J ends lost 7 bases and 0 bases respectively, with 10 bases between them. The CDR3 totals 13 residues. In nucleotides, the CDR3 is TGCGCCAGCATGGGGGGAGGCTCCTACGAGCAGTACTTC. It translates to CASMGGGSYEQYF.

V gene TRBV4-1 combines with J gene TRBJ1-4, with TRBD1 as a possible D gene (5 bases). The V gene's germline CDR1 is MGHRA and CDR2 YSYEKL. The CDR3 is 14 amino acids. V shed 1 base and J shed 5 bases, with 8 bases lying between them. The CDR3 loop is CASSQGQGNEKLFF. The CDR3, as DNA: TGCGCCAGCAGCCAAGGTCAGGGAAATGAAAAACTGTTTTTT.

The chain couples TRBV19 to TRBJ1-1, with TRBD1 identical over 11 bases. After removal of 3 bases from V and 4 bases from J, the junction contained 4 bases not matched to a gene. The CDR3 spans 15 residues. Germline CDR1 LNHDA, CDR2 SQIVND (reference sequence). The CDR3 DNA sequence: TGTGCCAGTAGTATGGGACAGGGGGTTCTCACTGAAGCTTTCTTT. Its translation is CASSMGQGVLTEAFF.

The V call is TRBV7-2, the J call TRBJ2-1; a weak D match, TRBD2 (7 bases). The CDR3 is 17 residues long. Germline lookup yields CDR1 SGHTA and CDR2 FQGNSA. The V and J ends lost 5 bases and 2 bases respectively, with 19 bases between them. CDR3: CASSVLFGGGPYNEQFF. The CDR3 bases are TGTGCCAGCAGCGTTCTCTTTGGGGGGGGGCCCTACAATGAGCAGTTCTTC. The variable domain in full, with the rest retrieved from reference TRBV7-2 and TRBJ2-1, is GAGVSQSPSNKVTEKGKDVELRCDPISGHTALYWYRQSLGQGLEFLIYFQGNSAPDKSGLPSDRFSAERTGGSVSTLTIQRTQQEDSAVYLCASSVLFGGGPYNEQFFGPGTRLTVL.

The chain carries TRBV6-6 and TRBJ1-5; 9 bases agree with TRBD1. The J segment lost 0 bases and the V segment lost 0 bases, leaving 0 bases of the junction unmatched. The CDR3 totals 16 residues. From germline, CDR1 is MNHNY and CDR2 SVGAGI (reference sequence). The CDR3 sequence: CASSYSGQGSNQPQHF. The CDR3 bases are TGTGCCAGCAGTTACTCGGGACAGGGTAGCAATCAGCCCCAGCATTTT.

The CDR3 nucleotides are TGCAGCGCCCTTACCCGGACAGGGGCGGGATCCGGGGAGCTGTTTTTT. Translating gives CSALTRTGAGSGELFF. This chain links TRBV29-1 with TRBJ2-2; 9 nucleotides align to TRBD1. V shed 7 bases and J 6 bases; nucleotides not matched to a gene: 15. Germline values: CDR1 SQVTM, CDR2 ANQGSEA. CDR3 size: 16 residues.

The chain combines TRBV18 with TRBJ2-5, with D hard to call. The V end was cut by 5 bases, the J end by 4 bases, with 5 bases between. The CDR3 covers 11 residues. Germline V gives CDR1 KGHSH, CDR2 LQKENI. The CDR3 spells CASSFRETQYF. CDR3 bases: TGTGCCAGCTCATTTCGAGAGACCCAGTACTTC.

In nucleotides, the CDR3 is TGTGCCAGCAGCTTACTAGCAGATACGCAGTATTTT. Protein product: CASSLLADTQYF. The chain is built from TRBV6-2 or TRBV6-3 and TRBJ2-3; D possibly corresponds to TRBD2 (5 bases). Germline values: CDR1 MNHEY, CDR2 SVGEGT. V was cut by 6 bases and J by 4 bases, with 8 bases left in between. The CDR3 covers 12 residues.

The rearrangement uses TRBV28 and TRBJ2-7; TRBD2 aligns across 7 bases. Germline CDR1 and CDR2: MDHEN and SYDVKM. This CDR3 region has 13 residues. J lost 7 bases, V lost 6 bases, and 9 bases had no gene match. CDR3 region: CASRQAGIEEQYV. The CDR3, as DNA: TGTGCCAGCAGACAAGCGGGGATCGAGGAGCAGTACGTC.

Here the CDR3 DNA reads TGTGCCAGCAGCTTAGATTCGCGCACTGAAGCTTTCTTT. Encoded protein: CASSLDSRTEAFF. The rearrangement uses TRBV11-3 and TRBJ1-1; D unresolved. In germline, CDR1 is SGHNT, CDR2 YENEEA. This CDR3 spans 13 amino acids. V lost 0 bases to trimming and J lost 4 bases, with 6 bases between them.

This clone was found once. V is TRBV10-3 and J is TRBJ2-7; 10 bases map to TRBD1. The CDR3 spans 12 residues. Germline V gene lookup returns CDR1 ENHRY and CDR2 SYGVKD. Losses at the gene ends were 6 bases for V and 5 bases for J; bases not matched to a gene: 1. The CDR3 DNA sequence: TGTGCCATCAGAGGACAGGGGGACGAGCAGTACGTC. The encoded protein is CAIRGQGDEQYV.

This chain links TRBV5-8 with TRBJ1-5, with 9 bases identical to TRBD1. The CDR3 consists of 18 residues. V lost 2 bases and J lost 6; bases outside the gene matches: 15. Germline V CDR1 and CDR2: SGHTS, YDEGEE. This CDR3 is CASSFYSRPGQGRQPQHF. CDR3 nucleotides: TGTGCCAGCAGCTTCTATAGCCGACCGGGACAGGGACGTCAGCCCCAGCATTTT.

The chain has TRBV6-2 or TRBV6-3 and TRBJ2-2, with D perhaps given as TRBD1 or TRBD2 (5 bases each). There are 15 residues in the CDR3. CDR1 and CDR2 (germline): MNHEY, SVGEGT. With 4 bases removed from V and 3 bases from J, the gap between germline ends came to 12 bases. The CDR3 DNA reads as TGTGCCAGCAGTTGGCCGGGACGAGACACCGGGGAGCTGTTTTTT. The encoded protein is CASSWPGRDTGELFF.

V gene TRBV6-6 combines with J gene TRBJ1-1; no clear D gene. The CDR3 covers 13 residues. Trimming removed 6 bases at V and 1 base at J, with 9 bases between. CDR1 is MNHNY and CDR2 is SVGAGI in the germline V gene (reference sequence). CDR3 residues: CASRPPKNTEAFF. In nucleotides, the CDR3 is TGTGCCAGCAGACCCCCCAAGAACACTGAAGCTTTCTTT.

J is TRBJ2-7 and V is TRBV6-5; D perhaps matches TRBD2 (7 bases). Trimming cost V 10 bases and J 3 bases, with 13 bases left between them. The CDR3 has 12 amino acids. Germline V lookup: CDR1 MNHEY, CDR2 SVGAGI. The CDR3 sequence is CATRGGFYEQYV. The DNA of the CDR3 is TGTGCCACAAGGGGGGGGTTCTACGAGCAGTACGTC.

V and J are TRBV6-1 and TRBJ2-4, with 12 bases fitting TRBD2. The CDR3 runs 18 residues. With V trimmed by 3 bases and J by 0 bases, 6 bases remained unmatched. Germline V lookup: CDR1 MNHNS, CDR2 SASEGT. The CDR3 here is CASSEDLAGGLAKNIQYF. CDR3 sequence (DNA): TGTGCCAGCAGTGAGGACCTAGCGGGGGGGTTAGCCAAAAACATTCAGTACTTC.

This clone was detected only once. CDR3 bases: TGTGCCAGTAGTATATCGGGACAGGGAAACGAGCAGTACGTC. Protein sequence: CASSISGQGNEQYV. V and J are TRBV19 and TRBJ2-7; 9 bases align to TRBD1. Germline CDR1 and CDR2: LNHDA and SQIVND (reference sequence). The ends lost 2 bases at V and 5 bases at J; junction bases unmatched: 4. This CDR3 region has 14 residues.

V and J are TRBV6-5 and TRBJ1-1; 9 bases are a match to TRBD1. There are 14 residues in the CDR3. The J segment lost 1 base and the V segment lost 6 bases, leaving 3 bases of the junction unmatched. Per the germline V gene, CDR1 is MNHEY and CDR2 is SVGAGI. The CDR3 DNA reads TGTGCCAGCAGGAGGGGACAGGGGAACACTGAAGCTTTCTTT. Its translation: CASRRGQGNTEAFF.

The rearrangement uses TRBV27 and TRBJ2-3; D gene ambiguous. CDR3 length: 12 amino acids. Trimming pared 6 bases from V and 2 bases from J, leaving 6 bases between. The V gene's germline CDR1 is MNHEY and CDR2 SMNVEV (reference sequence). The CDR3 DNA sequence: TGTGCCAGCAGGGGGATCACAGATACGCAGTATTTT. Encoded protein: CASRGITDTQYF.

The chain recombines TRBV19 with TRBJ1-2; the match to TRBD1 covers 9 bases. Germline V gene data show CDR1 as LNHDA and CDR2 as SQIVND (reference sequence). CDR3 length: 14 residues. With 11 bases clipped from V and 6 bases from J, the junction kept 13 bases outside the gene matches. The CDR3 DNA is TGTGCCGGAACTACCGGGACAGGGATCCATGGCTACACCTTC. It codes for CAGTTGTGIHGYTF.